What follows are 15 T cell receptor beta chains derived from one specimen sequenced in a study of shared clonotypes between healthy human individuals. Sequencing used immunoSEQ multiplex PCR; TCRdb keeps in-frame clones, though not all of them. The table shows around 690,000 clones, with 90% occurring only once. The specimen was memory CD8+ T cells from PBMCs. Subset given: CD45RO+ cells pooled with CCR7-negative TemRA cells. The receptors stem from a man aged 18 to 35 in good health. Some clones in this sample may be carry-over from other donors' samples.

On this clone itself: Other nucleotide sequences in the sample specify the same CDR3. J is TRBJ2-7 and V is TRBV4-1; no clear D. The CDR3 runs to 12 residues. Trimming shortened V by 0 bases and J by 7 bases, and 7 bases separated the two germline ends. CDR1 is MGHRA, CDR2 YSYEKL, per germline. CDR3 bases: TGCGCCAGCAGCCAAGACCCCCGGGAGCAGTACTTC. This codes for CASSQDPREQYF.

J is TRBJ2-5 and V is TRBV7-9; D is perhaps TRBD2 (6 bases). Trimming took 1 base from V and 4 from J, leaving 19 bases between them. The CDR3 consists of 17 residues. Germline CDR1 and CDR2: SEHNR and FQNEAQ (reference sequence). CDR3 coding DNA: TGTGCCAGCAGCTTAGGGTCCCTCACGGGAGTCTCAGAGACCCAGTACTTC. Translating gives CASSLGSLTGVSETQYF.

Points on this clone: Other DNA sequences from this sample encode an identical CDR3 as well. The gene calls are TRBV27 and TRBJ2-2; the D is unclear. There are 12 residues in the CDR3. The V gene's germline CDR1 is MNHEY and CDR2 SMNVEV (reference sequence). The V end lost 3 bases, the J end lost 3 bases, and 2 bases lay between the germline ends. Here the CDR3 reads CASSLDTGELFF. CDR3 in DNA: TGTGCCAGCAGTTTGGACACCGGGGAGCTGTTTTTT.

The chain is built from TRBV6-1 and TRBJ2-5; D is unclear. The CDR3 sequence is 12 residues long. V was clipped by 3 bases and J by 2 bases, with 4 bases between them. Germline CDR1 is MNHNS and CDR2 is SASEGT. DNA for the CDR3: TGTGCCAGCAGTGACTCACAAGAGACCCAGTACTTC. Translation gives CASSDSQETQYF.

V usage is TRBV6-4 and J usage is TRBJ2-6; tentative D call: TRBD2 (5 bases). The CDR3 loop spans 14 amino acids. V lost 1 base, J lost 4 bases, and 5 bases lay in between. Germline V gives CDR1 MRHNA, CDR2 SNTAGT. This chain's CDR3 is CASSDWEGANVLTF. The CDR3 DNA reads as TGTGCCAGCAGTGACTGGGAGGGGGCCAACGTCCTGACTTTC.

This clone was seen only once. The chain is built from TRBV10-3 and TRBJ1-5, with D tentatively TRBD1 (6 bases). CDR1 is ENHRY and CDR2 is SYGVKD in the germline V gene. V lost 4 bases and J 3 bases, leaving 13 bases between the germline ends. The CDR3 runs 15 residues. This CDR3 is CAISVETGNNQPQHF. In DNA, the CDR3 is TGTGCCATCAGTGTGGAGACAGGAAACAATCAGCCCCAGCATTTT.

This chain joins TRBV6-4 and TRBJ2-7; 10 bases are shared with TRBD1. Germline trimming cut 3 bases from V and 6 bases from J; bases unmatched to any gene: 8. The V gene's germline CDR1 is MRHNA and CDR2 SNTAGT. CDR3 length equals 15 residues. CDR3 in amino acids: CASSETGGERSEQYF. In nucleotides, the CDR3 is TGTGCCAGCAGTGAGACAGGGGGCGAACGGAGCGAGCAGTACTTC.

The V gene is TRBV30, the J gene TRBJ1-3, with D hard to call. Trimming removed 0 bases from V and 0 bases from J, with 15 bases in between. Germline-derived CDR1 and CDR2 are GTSNPN and SVGIG (reference sequence). The CDR3 has 17 amino acids. The CDR3 is CAWSVDRRVRSGNTIYF. As DNA, the CDR3 is TGTGCCTGGAGTGTAGACCGCCGAGTCCGCTCTGGAAACACCATATATTTT.

The V and J genes are TRBV10-3 and TRBJ1-4, with 8 bases that match TRBD1. J was trimmed by 3 bases and V by 6 bases; bases with no gene match: 3. The CDR3 sequence is 14 residues long. From germline, CDR1 is ENHRY and CDR2 SYGVKD. The CDR3 is CAIRGQASNEKLFF. In DNA, the CDR3 is TGTGCCATCAGGGGACAGGCTTCTAATGAAAAACTGTTTTTT.

This sequence joins TRBV5-1 and TRBJ2-7; 11 positions agree with TRBD1. CDR3 length equals 16 residues. V trimming: 1 base; J trimming: 3 bases; junction bases outside the gene matches: 6. Per germline, CDR1 SGHRS and CDR2 YFSETQ. Here the CDR3 DNA reads TGCGCCAGCAGCTTGCGTGGGACAGGGGGATTCTACGAGCAGTACTTC. Its translation is CASSLRGTGGFYEQYF. The full variable domain, in which reference TRBV5-1 and TRBJ2-7 provide the parts outside the CDR3, is KAGVTQTPRYLIKTRGQQVTLSCSPISGHRSVSWYQQTPGQGLQFLFEYFSETQRNKGNFPGRFSGRQFSNSRSEMNVSTLELGDSALYLCASSLRGTGGFYEQYFGPGTRLTVT.

The J gene is TRBJ2-1, the V gene TRBV2, with a weak D call TRBD2 (7 bases). This CDR3 has 15 residues. Germline CDR1 and CDR2: SNHLY and FYNNEI. V gave up 1 base and J gave up 3 bases, with 10 bases separating them. The CDR3 nucleotides read TGTGCCAGCAGTGAAGAGGGGGGGTACTACAATGAGCAGTTCTTC. The encoded protein is CASSEEGGYYNEQFF.

V and J are TRBV2 and TRBJ2-3; D remains ambiguous. With 7 bases removed from V and 2 bases from J, the gap between germline ends came to 13 bases. The CDR3 length is 14 residues. Germline loops: CDR1 SNHLY, CDR2 FYNNEI. CDR3 residues: CASISAVLTDTQYF. The CDR3 region has the DNA TGTGCCAGCATCTCGGCGGTCCTCACAGATACGCAGTATTTT.

The V gene is TRBV19, the J gene TRBJ2-5, with unresolved D. The CDR3 has 13 amino acids. Germline V gives CDR1 LNHDA, CDR2 SQIVND (reference sequence). V was shortened by 5 bases and J by 4 bases, with 11 bases between the two germline ends. The CDR3 here is CASSAVNPETQYF. The CDR3 DNA is TGTGCCAGTAGTGCCGTGAACCCAGAGACCCAGTACTTC.

J is TRBJ2-2 and V is TRBV19; D ambiguous. The CDR3 runs to 17 residues. The germline V gene encodes CDR1 LNHDA and CDR2 SQIVND (reference sequence). V lost 0 bases and J 7 bases, leaving 18 bases between the germline ends. CDR3: CASSIDLETITFGELFF. DNA for the CDR3: TGTGCCAGTAGTATAGATCTGGAGACGATTACTTTCGGGGAGCTGTTTTTT.

This clone was counted only a few times. This chain joins TRBV29-1 and TRBJ2-2; D not certain. Trimming left V 5 bases short and J 3 bases short, with 7 bases between. CDR1 and CDR2 from the germline V gene are SQVTM and ANQGSEA. The CDR3 extends over 12 amino acids. CDR3 amino acids: CSVLEDTGELFF. The CDR3 nucleotides read TGCAGCGTTCTCGAGGACACCGGGGAGCTGTTTTTT.